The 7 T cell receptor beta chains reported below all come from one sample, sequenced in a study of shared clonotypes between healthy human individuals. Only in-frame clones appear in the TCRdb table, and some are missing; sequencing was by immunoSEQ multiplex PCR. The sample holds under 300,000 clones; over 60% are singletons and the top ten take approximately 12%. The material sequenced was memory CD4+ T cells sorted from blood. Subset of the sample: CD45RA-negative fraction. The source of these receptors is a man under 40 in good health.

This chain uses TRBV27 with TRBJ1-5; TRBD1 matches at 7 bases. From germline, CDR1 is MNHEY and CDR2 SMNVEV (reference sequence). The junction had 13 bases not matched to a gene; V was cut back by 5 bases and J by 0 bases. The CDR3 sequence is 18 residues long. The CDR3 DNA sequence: TGTGCCAGCAGTCCCCGACAGGGCGGGGGATATAGCAATCAGCCCCAGCATTTT. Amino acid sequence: CASSPRQGGGYSNQPQHF.

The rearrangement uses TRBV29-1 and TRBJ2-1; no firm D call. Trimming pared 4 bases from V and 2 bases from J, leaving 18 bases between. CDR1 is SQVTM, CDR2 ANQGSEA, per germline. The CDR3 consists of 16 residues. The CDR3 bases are TGCAGCGTTGCGCCCCCCAACCCAAGAACCTACAATGAGCAGTTCTTC. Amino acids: CSVAPPNPRTYNEQFF.

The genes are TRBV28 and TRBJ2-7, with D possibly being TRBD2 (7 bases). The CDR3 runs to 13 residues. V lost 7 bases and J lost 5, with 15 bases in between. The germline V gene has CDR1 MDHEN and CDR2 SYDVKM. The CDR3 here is CASTGGQGNEQYF. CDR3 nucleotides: TGTGCCAGCACGGGGGGTCAGGGGAACGAGCAGTACTTC. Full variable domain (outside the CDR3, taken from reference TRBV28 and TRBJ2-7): DVKVTQSSRYLVKRTGEKVFLECVQDMDHENMFWYRQDPGLGLRLIYFSYDVKMKEKGDIPEGYSVSREKKERFSLILESASTNQTSMYLCASTGGQGNEQYFGPGTRLTVT.

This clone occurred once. The DNA for the CDR3 is TGTGCCAGCAAAGCTAGCGGAAGCTCCTACGAGCAGTACTTC. This sequence encodes CASKASGSSYEQYF. The J gene is TRBJ2-7, the V gene TRBV7-9, with 7 bases lining up with TRBD2. V dropped 7 bases and J dropped 0; count of bases not matched to a gene: 6. CDR1 and CDR2 from the germline V gene are SEHNR and FQNEAQ (reference sequence). This CDR3 is 14 amino acids long.

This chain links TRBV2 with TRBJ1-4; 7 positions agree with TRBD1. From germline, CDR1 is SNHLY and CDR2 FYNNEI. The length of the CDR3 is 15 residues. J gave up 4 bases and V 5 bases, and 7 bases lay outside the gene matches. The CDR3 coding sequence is TGTGCCAGCAGTTACCGGACAGGACGTAATGAAAAACTGTTTTTT. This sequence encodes CASSYRTGRNEKLFF.

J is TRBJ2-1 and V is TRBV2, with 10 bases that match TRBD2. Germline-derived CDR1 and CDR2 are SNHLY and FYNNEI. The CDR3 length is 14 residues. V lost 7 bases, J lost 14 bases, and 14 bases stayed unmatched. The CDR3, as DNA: TGTGCCAGCACCGCCTCAGCGGGGGGGATGATGGAGTTCTTC. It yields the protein CASTASAGGMMEFF.

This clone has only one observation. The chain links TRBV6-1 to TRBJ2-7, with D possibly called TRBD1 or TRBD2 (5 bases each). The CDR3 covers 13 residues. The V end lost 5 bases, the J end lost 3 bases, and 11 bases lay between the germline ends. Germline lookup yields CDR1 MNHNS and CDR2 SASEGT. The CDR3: CASSLRGLYEQYF. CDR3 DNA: TGTGCCAGCAGTCTGAGGGGTCTCTACGAGCAGTACTTC.